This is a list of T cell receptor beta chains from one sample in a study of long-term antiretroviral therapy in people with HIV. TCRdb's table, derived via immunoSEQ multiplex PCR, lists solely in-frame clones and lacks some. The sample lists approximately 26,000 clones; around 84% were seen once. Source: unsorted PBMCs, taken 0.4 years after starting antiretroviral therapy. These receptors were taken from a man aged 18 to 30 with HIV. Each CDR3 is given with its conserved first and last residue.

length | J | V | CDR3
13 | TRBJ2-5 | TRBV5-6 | CASSRTGGGGQYF
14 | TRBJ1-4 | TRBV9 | CASSEQGANEKLFF
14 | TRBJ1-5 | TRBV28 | CASSFSRGNQPQHF
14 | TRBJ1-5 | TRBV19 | CASSKQPSVEPQHF
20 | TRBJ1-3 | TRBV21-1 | CASSLRPRTGGHYSGNTIYF
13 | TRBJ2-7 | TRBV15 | CATEDRASYEQYF
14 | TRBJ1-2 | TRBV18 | CASSPPGQNYGYTF
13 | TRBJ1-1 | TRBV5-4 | CASSPSAGTEAFF
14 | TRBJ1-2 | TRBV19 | CASSPSPSRYGYTF
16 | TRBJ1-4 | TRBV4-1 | CASSRFVDNKNEKLFF
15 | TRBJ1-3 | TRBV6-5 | CASMVRGYSGNTIYF
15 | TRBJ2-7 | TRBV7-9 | CASSLGTGGNYEQYF
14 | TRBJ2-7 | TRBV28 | CASSWTGESYEQYF
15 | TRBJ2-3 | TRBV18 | CASSPELTGTDTQYF
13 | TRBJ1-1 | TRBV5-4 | CASSLQGVTEAFF
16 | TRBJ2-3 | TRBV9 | CASSSLGGTSTDTQYF
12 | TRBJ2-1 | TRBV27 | CASSSFYNEQFF